The 22 T cell receptor beta chains listed next were all sequenced from one sample in a study of CD8+CD57+ T cells in acquired aplastic anemia. Individuals selected for sequencing had exhibited CD8+CD57+ cell expansion on flow cytometry. According to the study, genomic DNA was the template for TCR beta VDJ and CDR3 profiling. TCRdb fed the reads into MiXCR, producing one record per CDR3 protein. The data show approximately 150,000 distinct CDR3 sequences, around half seen once. The source material was sorted CD4+, CD8+, or CD8+CD57+ T cells (not recorded which) from PBMCs. Receptors originate from a human donor with aplastic anemia.

J is TRBJ1-2 and V is TRBV7-9; TRBD1 matches 7 bases. Germline CDR1 and CDR2: SEHNR and FQNEAQ (reference sequence). The CDR3 consists of 13 residues. J lost 8 bases, V lost 4 bases, and 7 bases had no gene match. CDR3: CASSYDREGGYTF. The DNA of the CDR3 is TGTGCCAGCAGCTACGACAGGGAGGGCGGCTACACCTTC.

The chain uses TRBV28 and TRBJ2-7; TRBD1 aligns across 7 bases. The ends lost 3 bases at V and 7 bases at J; junction bases unmatched: 12. Germline loops: CDR1 MDHEN, CDR2 SYDVKM. CDR3 length: 15 residues. The CDR3 region has the DNA TGTGCCAGCAGTTTCAAGGGACAGACTAAGAGGGAGCAGTACTTC. Translation: CASSFKGQTKREQYF.

This clonotype came up a few times. This rearrangement joins TRBV29-1 to TRBJ1-1, with D unclear. In germline, CDR1 is SQVTM, CDR2 ANQGSEA. The length of the CDR3 is 14 residues. Deletions cut 0 bases from V and 0 bases from J, with 8 bases between. In DNA form, the CDR3 reads TGCAGCGTTGAAGATAACAGACTGAACACTGAAGCTTTCTTT. As protein: CSVEDNRLNTEAFF.

V gene TRBV7-8 combines with J gene TRBJ1-1; D is unresolved. Germline V gives CDR1 SGHVS, CDR2 FQNEAQ. The CDR3 extends over 14 amino acids. V shed 5 bases and J shed 0 bases, with 10 bases lying between them. The DNA of the CDR3 is TGTGCCAGCAGCCTAGGTGGGGTGAACACTGAAGCTTTCTTT. It translates to CASSLGGVNTEAFF.

In its sample, this clonotype was seen many times. The chain is built from TRBV24-1 and TRBJ2-7, with D uncertain. Per the germline V gene, CDR1 is KGHDR and CDR2 is SFDVKD. Trimming shortened V by 6 bases and J by 2 bases, and 13 bases separated the two germline ends. This CDR3 region has 14 residues. The CDR3 spells CATSPSDGPYEQYF. CDR3 nucleotide sequence: TGTGCCACCAGTCCCAGTGATGGCCCCTACGAGCAGTACTTC.

This clonotype has ten or more counts. The chain is built from TRBV7-9 and TRBJ2-7; 7 nucleotides match TRBD1. Germline V lookup: CDR1 SEHNR, CDR2 FQNEAQ (reference sequence). Unmatched junction bases numbered 3, after V lost 1 base and J lost 3 bases. The CDR3 covers 14 residues. CDR3 in DNA: TGTGCCAGCAGCTTAGGGACAGGTAACTACGAGCAGTACTTC. This codes for CASSLGTGNYEQYF.

The chain is built from TRBV24-1 and TRBJ1-2; tentative D call: TRBD1 (6 bases). The germline V gene has CDR1 KGHDR and CDR2 SFDVKD. Trimming left V 5 bases short and J 3 bases short, with 12 bases between. The CDR3 extends over 14 amino acids. The CDR3 here is CATSGTGQDYGYTF. The DNA of the CDR3 is TGTGCCACCAGTGGTACAGGGCAAGACTATGGCTACACCTTC.

The chain carries TRBV29-1 and TRBJ1-1; D not resolved. Trimming cost V 5 bases and J 2 bases, with 9 bases left between them. Germline V CDR1 and CDR2: SQVTM, ANQGSEA. The CDR3 is 12 amino acids. CDR3 sequence: CSVRGLNTEAFF. CDR3 DNA sequence: TGCAGCGTTAGAGGCTTAAACACTGAAGCTTTCTTT.

For this clonotype: A much larger clone lies one base from this, so it may be a read error. The chain couples TRBV6-1 to TRBJ2-3; D gene ambiguous. The ends were cut back, 8 bases at V and 1 base at J, with 10 bases in the middle. The CDR3 contains 13 residues. Germline CDR1 is MNHNS and CDR2 is SASEGT. The CDR3 loop reads CASPDDRTDTQYF. The DNA for the CDR3 is TGTGCCAGCCCCGACGATCGCACAGATACGCAGTATTTT.

This clonotype was detected ten times or more. The rearrangement links TRBV6-2 or TRBV6-3 to TRBJ2-7; D is undetermined. Trimming removed 0 bases from V and 9 bases from J, with 15 bases in between. Per the germline V gene, CDR1 is MNHEY and CDR2 is SVGEGT. This CDR3 has 14 residues. DNA for the CDR3: TGTGCCAGCAGTTACTCGACCCAGGTCCTTCGGCAGTACTTC. Translated: CASSYSTQVLRQYF.

This clonotype was detected many times. V usage is TRBV20-1 and J usage is TRBJ1-1; no reliable D call. Germline CDR1 and CDR2: DFQATT and SNEGSKA (reference sequence). This CDR3 is 11 amino acids long. V was pared by 3 bases and J by 8 bases, with 10 bases between. The CDR3 DNA is TGCAGTGCTAGGTACCCCCGGGAAGCTTTCTTT. It is translated as CSARYPREAFF.

This clonotype was counted between two and nine times. The chain combines TRBV24-1 with TRBJ2-1; 9 nucleotides match TRBD1. Germline V gene data show CDR1 as KGHDR and CDR2 as SFDVKD. This CDR3 comprises 16 residues. V shed 5 bases and J 5 bases; nucleotides not matched to a gene: 9. The CDR3 DNA reads as TGTGCCACCAGTGGACCGGGACAGGGTTCCCACAATGAGCAGTTCTTC. Translating gives CATSGPGQGSHNEQFF.

The chain uses TRBV7-9 and TRBJ2-1, with D possibly being TRBD1 or TRBD2 (7 bases each). V was pared by 7 bases and J by 15 bases, with 22 bases between. Germline V lookup: CDR1 SEHNR, CDR2 FQNEAQ (reference sequence). There are 13 residues in the CDR3. Written as DNA, the CDR3 is TGTGCCAGCACCCTGGGGGGGACAGCCGTGGGGTTCTTC. It specifies CASTLGGTAVGFF.

This clonotype occurred many times. This sequence joins TRBV20-1 and TRBJ1-6; D is ambiguous. Per germline, CDR1 DFQATT and CDR2 SNEGSKA (reference sequence). CDR3 length equals 14 residues. V dropped 0 bases and J dropped 9 bases, with 12 bases sitting between them. Here the CDR3 reads CSARDRKGASPLHF. In DNA, the CDR3 is TGCAGTGCTAGAGATCGAAAGGGTGCTTCACCCCTCCACTTT.

This clonotype was detected ten times or more. The V and J genes are TRBV7-8 and TRBJ2-5; 10 bases map to TRBD2. The CDR3 sequence is 17 residues long. The germline V gene has CDR1 SGHVS and CDR2 FQNEAQ. Unmatched junction bases numbered 9, after V lost 1 base and J lost 4 bases. The CDR3 sequence: CASSLVVLAGSGETQYF. The DNA for the CDR3 is TGTGCCAGCAGCTTAGTTGTACTAGCGGGGTCGGGAGAGACCCAGTACTTC.

As DNA, the CDR3 is TGTGCCAGCAGTCGGACGGATCTTCCCTACGAGCAGTACTTC. Translated: CASSRTDLPYEQYF. The rearrangement links TRBV12-3 or TRBV12-4 to TRBJ2-7; D gene uncertain. The CDR3 contains 14 residues. Trimming took 5 bases from V and 2 from J, leaving 13 bases between them.

The genes are TRBV15 and TRBJ1-1; a possible D gene is TRBD1 (5 bases). The germline V gene has CDR1 LNHNV and CDR2 YYDKDF (reference sequence). V lost 0 bases, J lost 3 bases, and 17 bases lay in between. The CDR3 contains 17 residues. The chain's CDR3 is CATSRDRGGGTHTEAFF. CDR3 in DNA: TGTGCCACCAGCAGAGATCGGGGGGGGGGGACGCACACTGAAGCTTTCTTT.

J is TRBJ1-1 and V is TRBV7-2; D remains ambiguous. The V end lost 3 bases, the J end lost 5 bases, and 10 bases lay between the germline ends. The CDR3 length is 13 residues. Germline V gene sequence: CDR1 SGHTA, CDR2 FQGNSA. DNA for the CDR3: TGTGCCAGCAGCTTTGCGGGAAGGACTGAAGCTTTCTTT. Translated: CASSFAGRTEAFF.

The chain links TRBV4-2 to TRBJ2-1, with 9 bases fitting TRBD1. Unmatched junction bases numbered 8, after V lost 7 bases and J lost 4 bases. CDR1 is LGHNA and CDR2 is YNFKEQ in the germline V gene. This CDR3 spans 15 amino acids. DNA of the CDR3: TGTGCCAGCAACCTCGGACAGGGGTCATACAATGAGCAGTTCTTC. Translated: CASNLGQGSYNEQFF.

This clonotype came up a few times. J is TRBJ2-1 and V is TRBV6-1; perhaps D is TRBD1 or TRBD2 (5 bases each). The CDR3 covers 16 residues. CDR1 is MNHNS and CDR2 is SASEGT in the germline V gene. Trimming pared 6 bases from V and 0 bases from J, leaving 15 bases between. The CDR3 spells CASSAAAGSSYNEQFF. The CDR3 DNA reads as TGTGCCAGCAGCGCCGCGGCAGGGAGCTCCTACAATGAGCAGTTCTTC.

This clonotype has at least ten counts. This rearrangement joins TRBV11-2 to TRBJ2-2; D possibly corresponds to TRBD2 (5 bases). In germline, CDR1 is SGHAT, CDR2 FQNNGV. The length of the CDR3 is 16 residues. Trimming cost V 3 bases and J 6 bases, with 17 bases left between them. CDR3 nucleotides: TGTGCCAGCAGCTTGGAGGTTGGTGCGCGCTCCGGGGAGCTGTTTTTT. Its protein is CASSLEVGARSGELFF.

This clonotype was found many times. V gene TRBV4-1 combines with J gene TRBJ1-1; D unresolved. Germline assignment: CDR1 MGHRA and CDR2 YSYEKL. V was cut by 1 base and J by 4 bases, with 10 bases left in between. This CDR3 is 14 amino acids long. The CDR3 nucleotides are TGCGCCAGCAGCCAAGTATTGGGAGGCACTGAAGCTTTCTTT. Amino acids: CASSQVLGGTEAFF.